This is a list of T cell receptor beta chains from one sample in a study of blood T cell repertoires in COVID-19. Assay used: immunoSEQ multiplex PCR; TCRdb lists only in-frame clones, some missing. The data contain about 140,000 clones, 84% of them seen just once; the ten biggest clones take up under 2%. Sample: PBMCs or T cells enriched from blood (not recorded which). Receptor source: a woman aged 18-29 years who had been exposed to COVID-19. The CDR3 runs from the conserved cysteine through the conserved F or W. The D gene is left open where the match is weak. Expanded clones get a size class; other rows say once, few or many, or leave the size out.

J: TRBJ2-7
V: TRBV5-1
D: NA
size: NA
DNA: TGCGCCAGCAGCTTGAGGGTCAGGGTGGACGAGCAGTACTTC
CDR3: CASSLRVRVDEQYF

J: TRBJ1-1
V: TRBV11-3
D: NA
size: NA
DNA: TGTGCCAGCAGCTTAGAGGCGAACACTGAAGCTTTCTTT
CDR3: CASSLEANTEAFF

J: TRBJ2-7
V: TRBV12-3/TRBV12-4
D: NA
size: NA
DNA: TGTGCCAGCAGTTGGGGGGGGCCCTACGAGCAGTACTTC
CDR3: CASSWGGPYEQYF

J: TRBJ1-6
V: TRBV28
D: TRBD1
size: NA
DNA: TGTGCCAGCACCTCCCTCTTCCGGGGACAGGATGGGTCACCCCTCCACTTT
CDR3: CASTSLFRGQDGSPLHF

J: TRBJ1-4
V: TRBV7-9
D: NA
size: NA
DNA: TGTGCCAGCAGCTTAGGGCGGATTAATGAAAAACTGTTTTTT
CDR3: CASSLGRINEKLFF

J: TRBJ1-2
V: TRBV6-5
D: NA
size: few
DNA: TGTGCCAGCAGTTACTATCCGGGTATCTATGGCTACACCTTC
CDR3: CASSYYPGIYGYTF

J: TRBJ1-1
V: TRBV5-6
D: NA
size: NA
DNA: TGTGCCAGCAGCCCCACCATCAGGGAGGCTGAAGCTTTCTTT
CDR3: CASSPTIREAEAFF

J: TRBJ1-2
V: TRBV5-4
D: TRBD1
size: NA
DNA: TGTGCCAGCAGCTCGACAGGGGAAAACTATGGCTACACCTTC
CDR3: CASSSTGENYGYTF

J: TRBJ2-1
V: TRBV9
D: TRBD1
size: NA
DNA: TGTGCCAGCAGCGAAAACCCGGGACAGGGATACAATGAGCAGTTCTTC
CDR3: CASSENPGQGYNEQFF

J: TRBJ1-1
V: TRBV21-1
D: NA
size: NA
DNA: TGTGCCAGCAGCAAAGCGGCGGGGAACACTGAAGCTTTCTTT
CDR3: CASSKAAGNTEAFF

J: TRBJ2-7
V: TRBV18
D: TRBD2
size: NA
DNA: TGTGCCAGCTCACCAGGCGGGAGGGCCACCTACGAGCAGTACTTC
CDR3: CASSPGGRATYEQYF

J: TRBJ1-1
V: TRBV5-1
D: NA
size: NA
DNA: TGCGCCAGCAGCTTGGAAACAGGGTTACTTCTGAACACTGAAGCTTTCTTT
CDR3: CASSLETGLLLNTEAFF

J: TRBJ1-2
V: TRBV6-1
D: NA
size: NA
DNA: TGTGCCAGCAGTGATGGCTGGTCCACCTCCTATGGCTACACCTTC
CDR3: CASSDGWSTSYGYTF

J: TRBJ1-2
V: TRBV15
D: TRBD1
size: NA
DNA: TGTGCCACCAAGAGAGGGGGCCTCTTTTATGGCTACACCTTC
CDR3: CATKRGGLFYGYTF

J: TRBJ2-4
V: TRBV19
D: TRBD2
size: NA
DNA: TGTGCCAGTAGTATTAGGAGCGGGAGAGGGGAAAACATTCAGTACTTC
CDR3: CASSIRSGRGENIQYF

J: TRBJ2-7
V: TRBV11-2
D: NA
size: NA
DNA: TGTGCCAGCAGCTTAGTAAGTGGGCCGGCCTACGAGCAGTACTTC
CDR3: CASSLVSGPAYEQYF

J: TRBJ2-3
V: TRBV30
D: NA
size: NA
DNA: TGTGCCTGGAGCATGGGCGCAGATACGCAGTATTTT
CDR3: CAWSMGADTQYF

J: TRBJ2-1
V: TRBV7-9
D: NA
size: NA
DNA: TGTGCCAGCAGCTTTGGACTAAACGATGAGCAGTTCTTC
CDR3: CASSFGLNDEQFF

J: TRBJ1-2
V: TRBV20-1
D: NA
size: NA
DNA: TGCAGTGCTAGAAGCAATGGCTACACCTTC
CDR3: CSARSNGYTF

J: TRBJ2-7
V: TRBV9
D: TRBD1
size: NA
DNA: TGTGCCAGCACATCGGACAGGGTTTACGAGCAGTACTTC
CDR3: CASTSDRVYEQYF

J: TRBJ1-1
V: TRBV3-1/TRBV3-2
D: NA
size: NA
DNA: TGTGCCAGCAGCCAAGGATTGGGGGGAACTGAAGCTTTCTTT
CDR3: CASSQGLGGTEAFF

J: TRBJ2-2
V: TRBV28
D: TRBD2
size: NA
DNA: TGTGCCAGCAGTTGGAGCGGGATTCACACCGGGGAGCTGTTTTTT
CDR3: CASSWSGIHTGELFF

J: TRBJ1-2
V: TRBV28
D: NA
size: NA
DNA: TGTGCCAGCAGCCGCCGGACGGAGGCCTATGGCTACACCTTC
CDR3: CASSRRTEAYGYTF

J: TRBJ1-2
V: TRBV9
D: NA
size: NA
DNA: TGTGCCAGCAGCGGACAGGACTATGGCTACACCTTC
CDR3: CASSGQDYGYTF

J: TRBJ1-1
V: TRBV19
D: NA
size: NA
DNA: TGTGCCAGTAGTAGTAAAGGGGGTCACACTGAAGCTTTCTTT
CDR3: CASSSKGGHTEAFF

J: TRBJ2-5
V: TRBV18
D: NA
size: NA
DNA: TGTGCCAGCTCACCACTGCAGGTGCTACAAGAGACCCAGTACTTC
CDR3: CASSPLQVLQETQYF

J: TRBJ2-2
V: TRBV5-1
D: TRBD2
size: NA
DNA: TGCGCCAGCAGCGCGGGACTAGCGCTCACCGGGGAGCTGTTTTTT
CDR3: CASSAGLALTGELFF

J: TRBJ1-5
V: TRBV5-1
D: NA
size: NA
DNA: TGCGCCAGCAGCTTGGCCAACGGTCAGCCCCAGCATTTT
CDR3: CASSLANGQPQHF

J: TRBJ1-1
V: TRBV12-3/TRBV12-4
D: NA
size: NA
DNA: TGTGCCAGCATACGGGGGTCGAACACTGAAGCTTTCTTT
CDR3: CASIRGSNTEAFF

J: TRBJ1-3
V: TRBV7-9
D: TRBD1
size: NA
DNA: TGTGCCAGCAGCCGACAGGGGGCCGCTGGAAACACCATATATTTT
CDR3: CASSRQGAAGNTIYF

J: TRBJ1-4
V: TRBV6-5
D: TRBD1
size: NA
DNA: TGTGCCAGCAGGGGGGACAGGGAGAGTGAAAAACTGTTTTTT
CDR3: CASRGDRESEKLFF

J: TRBJ1-3
V: TRBV4-1
D: NA
size: NA
DNA: TGCGCCAGCAGTCAAACCGGGACAACGGGCCCCATATATTTT
CDR3: CASSQTGTTGPIYF

J: TRBJ1-1
V: TRBV5-1
D: NA
size: NA
DNA: TGCGCCAGCAGCTTGGACAGTAACACTGAAGCTTTCTTT
CDR3: CASSLDSNTEAFF

J: TRBJ2-3
V: TRBV9
D: TRBD2
size: NA
DNA: TGTGCCAGCAGTAGGACTAGTAATCACGGCACAGATACGCAGTATTTT
CDR3: CASSRTSNHGTDTQYF

J: TRBJ1-5
V: TRBV29-1
D: NA
size: NA
DNA: TGCAGCGTTGAATCAGGGAGGGATCAGCCCCAGCATTTT
CDR3: CSVESGRDQPQHF

J: TRBJ1-1
V: TRBV9
D: NA
size: NA
DNA: TGTGCCAGCAGCGTAGCTACGAACACTGAAGCTTTCTTT
CDR3: CASSVATNTEAFF

J: TRBJ2-7
V: TRBV2
D: NA
size: NA
DNA: TGTGCCAGCAAGGATCCACAGTCGGAAGACTACGAGCAGTACTTC
CDR3: CASKDPQSEDYEQYF

J: TRBJ2-1
V: TRBV6-1
D: NA
size: many
DNA: TGTGCCAGCAGCGAACTGGGTAGCGGTGCCTACAATGAGCAGTTCTTC
CDR3: CASSELGSGAYNEQFF

J: TRBJ2-7
V: TRBV5-5
D: NA
size: NA
DNA: TGTGCCAGCAGCTTGTCCGTTAGCGGAACCTACGAGCAGTACTTC
CDR3: CASSLSVSGTYEQYF

J: TRBJ1-1
V: TRBV18
D: TRBD1
size: NA
DNA: TGTGCCAGCTCTCCTCTCAGGGGGACAGGGAACACTGAAGCTTTCTTT
CDR3: CASSPLRGTGNTEAFF

J: TRBJ1-1
V: TRBV19
D: NA
size: NA
DNA: TGTGCCAGTAGTCCGGCGGTGAACACTGAAGCTTTCTTT
CDR3: CASSPAVNTEAFF

J: TRBJ2-7
V: TRBV5-1
D: NA
size: once
DNA: TGCGCCAGCAGCTCGTCCTACGAGCAGTACTTC
CDR3: CASSSSYEQYF

J: TRBJ2-1
V: TRBV10-1
D: NA
size: NA
DNA: TGCGCCAGCAGTGACCACGGGGGAACGGGACCGGACAATGAGCAGTTCTTC
CDR3: CASSDHGGTGPDNEQFF

J: TRBJ2-3
V: TRBV7-2
D: NA
size: NA
DNA: TGTGCCAGCAGCTTAGGATTAGCTCCAGATACGCAGTATTTT
CDR3: CASSLGLAPDTQYF

J: TRBJ2-4
V: TRBV5-6
D: TRBD2
size: NA
DNA: TGTGCCAGCAGCTTGGTCAGCCTAGCGGGAGTACGGGAAAACATTCAGTACTTC
CDR3: CASSLVSLAGVRENIQYF

J: TRBJ2-7
V: TRBV5-1
D: NA
size: many
DNA: TGCGCCAGCAGCTTGCCGGCAGGGAACTACGAGCAGTACTTC
CDR3: CASSLPAGNYEQYF

J: TRBJ2-3
V: TRBV5-6
D: NA
size: few
DNA: TGTGCCAGCACCGGCGGTGCTGCAGGGAAGTTTTATACGCAGTATTTT
CDR3: CASTGGAAGKFYTQYF

J: TRBJ2-1
V: TRBV28
D: NA
size: NA
DNA: TGTGCCAGCAGTACCCCCCCCGCGGGTGAGCAGTTCTTC
CDR3: CASSTPPAGEQFF

J: TRBJ2-7
V: TRBV7-2
D: TRBD2
size: few
DNA: TGTGCCAGCAGCTGGTCTAGCGGGGCCGGGGAGCAGTACTTC
CDR3: CASSWSSGAGEQYF

J: TRBJ1-6
V: TRBV24-1
D: NA
size: NA
DNA: TGTGCCACCAGTGACCCGAATTCACCCCTCCACTTT
CDR3: CATSDPNSPLHF

J: TRBJ1-1
V: TRBV18
D: NA
size: NA
DNA: TGTGCCAGCTCACCCCAGGTGGCGAGCACTGAAGCTTTCTTT
CDR3: CASSPQVASTEAFF

J: TRBJ2-7
V: TRBV5-4
D: NA
size: NA
DNA: TGTGCCAGCAGCTTAGGCAGGAGGAACGAGCAGTACTTC
CDR3: CASSLGRRNEQYF

J: TRBJ2-1
V: TRBV2
D: NA
size: NA
DNA: TGTGCCAGCAGGAGTCGGTATCATGAGCAGTTCTTC
CDR3: CASRSRYHEQFF

J: TRBJ1-2
V: TRBV5-1
D: TRBD1
size: few
DNA: TGCGCCAGCAGCTTGGAACAGGGGGCCAGCTCTGGCTACACCTTC
CDR3: CASSLEQGASSGYTF